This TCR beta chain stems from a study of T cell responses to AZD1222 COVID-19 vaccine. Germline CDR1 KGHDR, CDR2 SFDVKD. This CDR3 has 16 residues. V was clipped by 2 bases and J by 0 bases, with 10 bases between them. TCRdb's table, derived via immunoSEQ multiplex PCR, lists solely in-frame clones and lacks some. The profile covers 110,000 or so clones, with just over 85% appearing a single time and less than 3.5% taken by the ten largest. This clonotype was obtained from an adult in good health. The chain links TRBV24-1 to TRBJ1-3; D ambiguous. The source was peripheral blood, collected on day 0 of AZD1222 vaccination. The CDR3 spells CATSDSGLGSGNTIYF. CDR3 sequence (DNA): TGTGCCACCAGTGATTCAGGACTCGGCTCTGGAAACACCATATATTTT.